The next 26 T cell receptor beta chains were all read from a single sample in a study of T cell responses to AZD1222 COVID-19 vaccine. TCRdb's table, derived via immunoSEQ multiplex PCR, lists solely in-frame clones and lacks some. Of 150,000 to 200,000 clones listed, 85% to 95% are singletons. Sequences were derived from peripheral blood, sampled on day 0 of AZD1222 vaccination. The receptors come from an adult in good health.

The chain links TRBV10-2 to TRBJ1-1, with D possibly being TRBD1 (6 bases). The V end was cut by 10 bases, the J end by 0 bases, with 12 bases between. The length of the CDR3 is 13 residues. CDR1 WSHSY and CDR2 SAAADI come from the germline V gene. The CDR3 is CATVGTLNTEAFF. The CDR3 DNA follows: TGCGCCACCGTGGGGACACTGAACACTGAAGCTTTCTTT.

The gene calls are TRBV3-1 (or the pseudogene TRBV3-2) and TRBJ2-1; the D is unclear. V shed 1 base and J shed 5 bases, with 12 bases lying between them. The CDR3 length is 15 residues. Germline CDR1 and CDR2: LGHDT and YNNKEL (reference sequence). The DNA of the CDR3 is TGTGCCAGCAGCCAAGTGCCCCTTAGAAACAATGAGCAGTTCTTC. Protein product: CASSQVPLRNNEQFF.

A single count supports this clone. The chain has TRBV2 and TRBJ1-4; D not resolved. Germline values: CDR1 SNHLY, CDR2 FYNNEI. Trimming shortened V by 8 bases and J by 5 bases, and 9 bases separated the two germline ends. CDR3 length: 12 residues. Written as DNA, the CDR3 is TGTGCCAGCTGTCAGCAAAATGAAAAACTGTTTTTT. Protein sequence: CASCQQNEKLFF.

V gene TRBV7-2 combines with J gene TRBJ2-2; 7 bases match TRBD2. This CDR3 has 16 residues. V was clipped by 1 base and J by 1 base; unmatched bases: 3. The V gene's germline CDR1 is SGHTA and CDR2 FQGNSA. The CDR3 DNA sequence: TGTGCCAGCAGCTTAGAGGCTAGCGGGAACACCGGGGAGCTGTTTTTT. Translating it yields CASSLEASGNTGELFF. The variable domain in full, with the rest retrieved from reference TRBV7-2 and TRBJ2-2, is GAGVSQSPSNKVTEKGKDVELRCDPISGHTALYWYRQSLGQGLEFLIYFQGNSAPDKSGLPSDRFSAERTGGSVSTLTIQRTQQEDSAVYLCASSLEASGNTGELFFGEGSRLTVL.

The chain uses TRBV2 and TRBJ1-4, with D possibly TRBD1 on 6 matching bases. V shed 8 bases and J shed 8 bases, with 21 bases lying between them. This CDR3 is built from 15 residues. Germline assignment: CDR1 SNHLY and CDR2 FYNNEI. DNA for the CDR3: TGTGCCAGCGGGGGGGCAGGTAGTTCGAGGGAAAAACTGTTTTTT. Protein sequence: CASGGAGSSREKLFF.

As concerns this clone: One end of the junction fails to match germline, which may point to a read error. The chain employs TRBV6-5 and TRBJ1-2; D uncertain. The CDR3 runs 15 residues. Germline V gives CDR1 MNHEY, CDR2 SVGAGI. This CDR3 reads CASKGSQTASYGYTF. The DNA for the CDR3 is TGTGCAAGCAAGGGATCCCAGACTGCGTCATATGGCTACACCTTC.

The rearrangement uses TRBV15 and TRBJ1-6; D possibly corresponds to TRBD1 (6 bases). CDR1 LNHNV and CDR2 YYDKDF come from the germline V gene (reference sequence). V was pared by 5 bases and J by 4 bases, with 15 bases between. There are 16 residues in the CDR3. CDR3 region: CATSLLKGVYNSPLHF. The CDR3 nucleotides are TGTGCCACCAGCCTACTCAAGGGGGTTTATAATTCACCCCTCCACTTT.

V usage is TRBV6-5 and J usage is TRBJ1-1; the D gene is possibly TRBD1 (5 bases). V dropped 6 bases and J dropped 1 base, with 15 bases sitting between them. Germline CDR1 and CDR2: MNHEY and SVGAGI. This CDR3 contains 15 residues. The CDR3 reads CASSRTFSPNTEAFF. The CDR3 nucleotides are TGTGCCAGCAGCCGGACATTCTCCCCGAACACTGAAGCTTTCTTT.

This chain joins TRBV6-5 and TRBJ1-1; 7 bases agree with TRBD1. The J segment lost 6 bases and the V segment lost 2 bases, leaving 6 bases of the junction unmatched. The CDR3 extends over 14 amino acids. Germline V CDR1 and CDR2: MNHEY, SVGAGI. The chain's CDR3 is CASSYATGVAEAFF. DNA for the CDR3: TGTGCCAGCAGTTACGCAACAGGGGTTGCTGAAGCTTTCTTT.

The chain links TRBV3-1 (or the pseudogene TRBV3-2) to TRBJ2-5, with D possibly TRBD2 on 6 matching bases. Germline CDR1 reads LGHDT; CDR2 reads YNNKEL (reference sequence). This CDR3 is built from 14 residues. Trimming removed 4 bases from V and 7 bases from J, with 16 bases in between. CDR3: CASSPWDRRGTQYF. For the CDR3, the DNA is TGTGCCAGCAGCCCGTGGGACCGGCGGGGGACCCAGTACTTC.

The rearrangement uses TRBV18 and TRBJ1-2; 10 bases align to TRBD1. CDR1 is KGHSH and CDR2 is LQKENI in the germline V gene. Losses at the gene ends were 6 bases for V and 6 bases for J; bases not matched to a gene: 13. The CDR3 runs to 16 residues. The CDR3 DNA is TGTGCCAGCTCCAATTCCGGGACAGGGGCAACAAATGGCTACACCTTC. Translation: CASSNSGTGATNGYTF.

The chain links TRBV29-1 to TRBJ2-4; D remains unclear. Trimming pared 0 bases from V and 0 bases from J, leaving 9 bases between. The CDR3 is made up of 15 amino acids. In germline, CDR1 is SQVTM, CDR2 ANQGSEA. CDR3 DNA: TGCAGCGTTGAAGATCTGAATCTAGCCAAAAACATTCAGTACTTC. Translated, it gives CSVEDLNLAKNIQYF.

This sequence joins TRBV2 and TRBJ2-7; D remains unclear. This CDR3 contains 12 residues. The V end lost 6 bases, the J end lost 2 bases, and 8 bases lay between the germline ends. Germline-derived CDR1 and CDR2 are SNHLY and FYNNEI. CDR3: CASRADAYEQYF. The CDR3 nucleotides read TGTGCCAGCAGGGCAGATGCCTACGAGCAGTACTTC.

The chain is built from TRBV6-2 or TRBV6-3 and TRBJ1-6; D uncertain. The V gene lost 4 bases and the J gene lost 0 bases, with 13 bases spanning the gap. The CDR3 loop spans 17 amino acids. Germline V gene sequence: CDR1 MNHEY, CDR2 SVGEGT. The CDR3 DNA is TGTGCCAGCAGTTCACCCCCCCGCAGCTCCTATAATTCACCCCTCCACTTT. Encoded protein: CASSSPPRSSYNSPLHF.

The CDR3 coding sequence is TGTGCCAGCAGAGACCTGGATACGCAGTATTTT. Encoded protein: CASRDLDTQYF. The chain is built from TRBV6-6 and TRBJ2-3; D uncertain. V was pared by 6 bases and J by 6 bases, with 7 bases between. From germline, CDR1 is MNHNY and CDR2 SVGAGI (reference sequence). CDR3 size: 11 residues.

The genes are TRBV12-3 or TRBV12-4 and TRBJ1-2; D call uncertain. The CDR3 runs to 12 residues. V lost 3 bases and J lost 12, with 14 bases in between. This chain's CDR3 is CASSFAGLPDTF. CDR3 in DNA: TGTGCCAGCAGTTTTGCGGGTCTTCCCGACACCTTC.

V usage is TRBV5-1 and J usage is TRBJ2-1; 10 bases match TRBD1. The CDR3 extends over 16 amino acids. Germline assignment: CDR1 SGHRS and CDR2 YFSETQ. Germline trimming cut 4 bases from V and 3 bases from J; bases unmatched to any gene: 7. In DNA, the CDR3 is TGCGCCAGCAGCAAGGGAGACAGGGGGCACTACAATGAGCAGTTCTTC. As protein: CASSKGDRGHYNEQFF.

This chain links TRBV5-4 with TRBJ2-5; D remains unclear. Germline assignment: CDR1 SGHNT and CDR2 YYREEE (reference sequence). Trimming took off 4 bases at V and 3 bases at J, with 4 bases between the two ends. This CDR3 spans 11 amino acids. The CDR3 DNA reads TGTGCCAGCAGCCTTGAAGAGACCCAGTACTTC. It codes for CASSLEETQYF.

This clone has a single count. The chain couples TRBV15 to TRBJ2-7; possibly TRBD2 for D (5 bases). The V end was cut by 9 bases, the J end by 2 bases, with 20 bases between. The CDR3 length is 15 residues. Looked up from germline, CDR1 is LNHNV and CDR2 is YYDKDF (reference sequence). CDR3 in amino acids: CATQPGPGLTYEQYF. The CDR3 DNA is TGTGCCACTCAACCCGGGCCAGGACTTACCTACGAGCAGTACTTC. Using reference TRBV15 and TRBJ2-7 for the parts outside the CDR3, the full variable domain is DAMVIQNPRYQVTQFGKPVTLSCSQTLNHNVMYWYQQKSSQAPKLLFHYYDKDFNNEADTPDNFQSRRPNTSFCFLDIRSPGLGDTAMYLCATQPGPGLTYEQYFGPGTRLTVT.

The chain couples TRBV7-7 to TRBJ2-7, with TRBD2 identical over 9 bases. Germline CDR1 and CDR2: SSHAT and FNYEAQ (reference sequence). V dropped 2 bases and J dropped 4; count of bases not matched to a gene: 6. The CDR3 length is 15 residues. CDR3 amino acids: CASSLSSGSLYEQYF. The CDR3, as DNA: TGTGCCAGCAGCTTAAGTAGCGGGAGTCTATACGAGCAGTACTTC.

The chain joins TRBV2 to TRBJ2-7, with D perhaps TRBD1 (5 bases). Germline assignment: CDR1 SNHLY and CDR2 FYNNEI. Trimming removed 2 bases at V and 3 bases at J, with 11 bases between. This CDR3 has 14 amino acids. DNA of the CDR3: TGTGCCAGCAGTGAAAGGTGGGGCGGCTACGAGCAGTACTTC. It translates to CASSERWGGYEQYF.

The rearrangement joins TRBV9 to TRBJ2-1, with 8 bases matching TRBD1. CDR3 length: 16 amino acids. The germline gives CDR1 SGDLS, CDR2 YYNGEE. J lost 8 bases, V lost 0 bases, and 10 bases had no gene match. This chain's CDR3 is CASSVAHRDRLHEQFF. CDR3 coding DNA: TGTGCCAGCAGCGTAGCTCACCGGGACAGGCTCCATGAGCAGTTCTTC.

This sequence joins TRBV5-1 and TRBJ1-1, with D unresolved. V was cut by 4 bases and J by 2 bases, with 24 bases left in between. Germline CDR1 is SGHRS and CDR2 is YFSETQ. The CDR3 loop spans 18 amino acids. In DNA, the CDR3 is TGCGCCAGCAGCAAATCATTTGGACGGTCCGGGTCCAACACTGAAGCTTTCTTT. As protein: CASSKSFGRSGSNTEAFF.

The chain has TRBV6-5 and TRBJ2-1, with TRBD2 matching over 13 bases. Germline trimming cut 1 base from V and 6 bases from J; bases unmatched to any gene: 3. Germline V gene lookup returns CDR1 MNHEY and CDR2 SVGAGI. This CDR3 comprises 16 residues. The CDR3 sequence is CASSYLRTSGSNEQFF. DNA for the CDR3: TGTGCCAGCAGTTACTTAAGGACTAGCGGGAGCAATGAGCAGTTCTTC.

The chain recombines TRBV29-1 with TRBJ2-2; TRBD2 is a possible D gene (5 bases). This CDR3 comprises 18 residues. Germline V gives CDR1 SQVTM, CDR2 ANQGSEA. The germline V and J ends were trimmed by 4 bases and 2 bases, with 23 bases remaining between them. Here the CDR3 reads CSVVRPPFPTSNTGELFF. The CDR3 coding sequence is TGCAGCGTTGTGCGCCCCCCCTTCCCCACTAGTAACACCGGGGAGCTGTTTTTT.

The chain employs TRBV30 and TRBJ2-5; the match to TRBD2 covers 8 bases. The CDR3 length is 18 residues. V was pared by 2 bases and J by 2 bases, with 16 bases of the junction left unmatched. Per the germline V gene, CDR1 is GTSNPN and CDR2 is SVGIG (reference sequence). CDR3: CAWSRYVYPSGSQETQYF. In DNA, the CDR3 is TGTGCCTGGAGTCGATACGTTTACCCTAGCGGGTCACAAGAGACCCAGTACTTC. The complete variable domain, with remaining parts taken from reference TRBV30 and TRBJ2-5, reads SQTIHQWPATLVQPVGSPLSLECTVEGTSNPNLYWYRQAAGRGLQLLFYSVGIGQISSEVPQNLSASRPQDRQFILSSKKLLLSDSGFYLCAWSRYVYPSGSQETQYFGPGTRLLVL.